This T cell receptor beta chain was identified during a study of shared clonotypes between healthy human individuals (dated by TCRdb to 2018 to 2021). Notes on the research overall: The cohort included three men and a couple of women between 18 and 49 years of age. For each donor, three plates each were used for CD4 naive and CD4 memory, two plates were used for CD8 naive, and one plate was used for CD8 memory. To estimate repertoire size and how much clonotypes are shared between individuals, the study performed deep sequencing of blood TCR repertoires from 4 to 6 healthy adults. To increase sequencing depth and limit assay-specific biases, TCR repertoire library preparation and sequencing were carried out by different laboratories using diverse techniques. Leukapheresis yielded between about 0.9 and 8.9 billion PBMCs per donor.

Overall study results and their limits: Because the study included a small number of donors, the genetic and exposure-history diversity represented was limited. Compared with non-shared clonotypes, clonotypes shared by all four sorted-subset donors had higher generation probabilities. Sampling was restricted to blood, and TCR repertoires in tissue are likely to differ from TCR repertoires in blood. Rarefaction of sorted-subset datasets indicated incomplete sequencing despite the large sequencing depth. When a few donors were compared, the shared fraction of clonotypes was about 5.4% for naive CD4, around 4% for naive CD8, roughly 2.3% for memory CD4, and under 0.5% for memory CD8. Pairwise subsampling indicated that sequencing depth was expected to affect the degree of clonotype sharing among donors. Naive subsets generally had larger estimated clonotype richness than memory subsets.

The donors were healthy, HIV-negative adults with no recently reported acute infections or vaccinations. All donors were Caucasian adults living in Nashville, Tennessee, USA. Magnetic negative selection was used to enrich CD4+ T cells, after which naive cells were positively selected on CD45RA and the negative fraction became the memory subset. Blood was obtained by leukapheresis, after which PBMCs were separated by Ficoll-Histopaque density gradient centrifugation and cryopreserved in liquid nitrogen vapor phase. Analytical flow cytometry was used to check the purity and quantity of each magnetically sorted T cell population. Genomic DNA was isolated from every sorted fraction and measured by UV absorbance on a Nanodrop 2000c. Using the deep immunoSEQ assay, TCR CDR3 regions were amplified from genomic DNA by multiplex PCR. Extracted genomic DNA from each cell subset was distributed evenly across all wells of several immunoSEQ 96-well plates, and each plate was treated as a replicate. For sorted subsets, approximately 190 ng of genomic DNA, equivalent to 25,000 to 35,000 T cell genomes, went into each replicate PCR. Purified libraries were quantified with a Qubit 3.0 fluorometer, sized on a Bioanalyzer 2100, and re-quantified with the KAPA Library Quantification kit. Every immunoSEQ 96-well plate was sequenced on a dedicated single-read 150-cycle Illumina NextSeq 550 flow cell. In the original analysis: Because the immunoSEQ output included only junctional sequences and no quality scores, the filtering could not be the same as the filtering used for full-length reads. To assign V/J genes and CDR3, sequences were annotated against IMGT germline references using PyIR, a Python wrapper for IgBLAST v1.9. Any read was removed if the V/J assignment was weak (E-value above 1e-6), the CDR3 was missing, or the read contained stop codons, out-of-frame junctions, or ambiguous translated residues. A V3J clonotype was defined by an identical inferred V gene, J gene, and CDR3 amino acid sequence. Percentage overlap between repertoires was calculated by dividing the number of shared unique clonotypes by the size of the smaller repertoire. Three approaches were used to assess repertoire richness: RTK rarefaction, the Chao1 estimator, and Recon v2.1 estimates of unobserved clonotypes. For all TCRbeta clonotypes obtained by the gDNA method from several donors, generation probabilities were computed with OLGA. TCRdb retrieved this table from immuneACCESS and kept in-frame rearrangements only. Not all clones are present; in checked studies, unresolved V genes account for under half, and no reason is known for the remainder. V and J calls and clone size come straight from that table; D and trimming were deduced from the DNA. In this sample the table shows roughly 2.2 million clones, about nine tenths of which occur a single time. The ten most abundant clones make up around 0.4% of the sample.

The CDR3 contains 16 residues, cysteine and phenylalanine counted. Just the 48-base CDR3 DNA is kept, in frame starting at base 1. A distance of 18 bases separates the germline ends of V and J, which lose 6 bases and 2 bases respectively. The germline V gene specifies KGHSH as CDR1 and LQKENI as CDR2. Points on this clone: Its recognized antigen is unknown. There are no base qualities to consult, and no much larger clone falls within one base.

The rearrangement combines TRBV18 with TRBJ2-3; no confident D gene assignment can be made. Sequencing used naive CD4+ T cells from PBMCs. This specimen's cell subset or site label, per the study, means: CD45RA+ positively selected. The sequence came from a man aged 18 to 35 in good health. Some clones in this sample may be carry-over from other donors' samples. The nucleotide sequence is TGTGCCAGCTCCGACCGACTCCTGCCCCCCACAGATACGCAGTATTTT. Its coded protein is CASSDRLLPPTDTQYF. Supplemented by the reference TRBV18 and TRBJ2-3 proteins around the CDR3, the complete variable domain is NAGVMQNPRHLVRRRGQEARLRCSPMKGHSHVYWYRQLPEEGLKFMVYLQKENIIDESGMPKERFSAEFPKEGPSILRIQQVVRGDSAAYFCASSDRLLPPTDTQYFGPGTRLTVL.